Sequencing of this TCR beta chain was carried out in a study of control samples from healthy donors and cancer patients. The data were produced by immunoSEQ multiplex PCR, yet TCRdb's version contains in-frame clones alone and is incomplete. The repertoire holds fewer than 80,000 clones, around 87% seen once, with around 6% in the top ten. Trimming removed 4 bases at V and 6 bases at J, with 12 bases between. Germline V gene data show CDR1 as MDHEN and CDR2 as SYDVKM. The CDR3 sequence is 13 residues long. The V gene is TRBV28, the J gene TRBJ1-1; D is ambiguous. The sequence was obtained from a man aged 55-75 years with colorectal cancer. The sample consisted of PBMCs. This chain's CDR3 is CASSYGLRAEAFF. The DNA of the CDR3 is TGTGCCAGCAGTTACGGGTTGAGGGCTGAAGCTTTCTTT.